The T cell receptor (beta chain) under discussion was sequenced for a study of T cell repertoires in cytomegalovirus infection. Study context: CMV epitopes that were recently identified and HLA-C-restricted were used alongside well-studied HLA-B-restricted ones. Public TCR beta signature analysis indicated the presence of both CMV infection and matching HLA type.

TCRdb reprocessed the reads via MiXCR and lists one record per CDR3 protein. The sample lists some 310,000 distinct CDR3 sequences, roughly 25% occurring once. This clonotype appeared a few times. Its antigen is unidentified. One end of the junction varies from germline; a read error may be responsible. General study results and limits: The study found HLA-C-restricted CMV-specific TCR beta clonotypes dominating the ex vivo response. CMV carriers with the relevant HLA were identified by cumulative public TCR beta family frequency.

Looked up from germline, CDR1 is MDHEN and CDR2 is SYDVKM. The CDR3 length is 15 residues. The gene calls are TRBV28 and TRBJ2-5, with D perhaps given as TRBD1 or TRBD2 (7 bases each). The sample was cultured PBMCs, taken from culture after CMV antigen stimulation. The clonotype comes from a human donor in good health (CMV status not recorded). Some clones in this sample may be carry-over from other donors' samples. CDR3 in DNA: TGTGCCAGCAGCTTATACCAGGGGGGGCAAGAGACCCAGTACTTC. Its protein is CASSLYQGGQETQYF.